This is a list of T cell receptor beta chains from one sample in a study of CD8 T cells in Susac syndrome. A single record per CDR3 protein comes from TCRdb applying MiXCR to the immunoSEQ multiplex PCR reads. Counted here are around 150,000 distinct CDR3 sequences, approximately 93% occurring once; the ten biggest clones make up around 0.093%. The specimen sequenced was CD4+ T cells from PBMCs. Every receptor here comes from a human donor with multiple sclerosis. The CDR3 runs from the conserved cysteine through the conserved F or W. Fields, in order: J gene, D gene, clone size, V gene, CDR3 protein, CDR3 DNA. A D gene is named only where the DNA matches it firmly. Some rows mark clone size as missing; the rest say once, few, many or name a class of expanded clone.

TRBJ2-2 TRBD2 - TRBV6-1 CASTVGSGRANTGELFF TGTGCCAGCACCGTGGGTAGCGGGAGGGCCAACACCGGGGAGCTGTTTTTT
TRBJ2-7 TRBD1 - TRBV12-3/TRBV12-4 CASSTGQRYEQYF TGTGCCAGCAGTACGGGACAGAGATACGAGCAGTACTTC
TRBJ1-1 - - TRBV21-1 CASRKWKAFF TGTGCCAGCAGAAAGTGGAAAGCTTTCTTT
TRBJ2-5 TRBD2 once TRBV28 CATGGVIETQYF TGTGCCACGGGAGGGGTCATCGAGACCCAGTACTTC
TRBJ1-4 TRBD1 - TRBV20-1 CSAKGGQSNEKLFF TGCAGTGCTAAGGGGGGACAGTCAAATGAAAAACTGTTTTTT
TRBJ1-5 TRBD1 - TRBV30 CAWKGQGWYQPQHF TGTGCCTGGAAGGGACAGGGGTGGTATCAGCCCCAGCATTTT
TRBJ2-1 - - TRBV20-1 CSARLDRSYNEQFF TGCAGTGCTCGGTTGGATCGCTCCTACAATGAGCAGTTCTTC
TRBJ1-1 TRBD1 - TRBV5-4 CASSPGTGMNTEAFF TGTGCCAGCAGCCCGGGGACAGGGATGAACACTGAAGCTTTCTTT
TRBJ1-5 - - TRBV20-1 CSARQADQPQHF TGCAGTGCTCGACAAGCGGATCAGCCCCAGCATTTT
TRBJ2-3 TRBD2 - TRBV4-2 CASSQWSSGRTDTQYF TGTGCCAGCAGCCAATGGAGTAGCGGGAGGACAGATACGCAGTATTTT
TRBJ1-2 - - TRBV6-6 CASSKRGGPGYGYTF TGTGCCAGCAGTAAACGGGGGGGCCCCGGCTATGGCTACACCTTC
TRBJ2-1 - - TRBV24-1 CATSDPPFNEQFF TGTGCCACCAGTGATCCTCCCTTCAATGAGCAGTTCTTC
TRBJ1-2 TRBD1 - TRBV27 CASSLTGTEGYTF TGTGCCAGCAGTTTGACAGGGACGGAGGGCTACACCTTC
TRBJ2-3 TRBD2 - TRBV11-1 CASSWGLAQDTQYF TGTGCCAGCAGCTGGGGACTAGCTCAAGATACGCAGTATTTT
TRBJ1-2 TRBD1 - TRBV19 CASRQGFGGYTF TGTGCCAGCCGACAGGGATTTGGTGGCTACACCTTC
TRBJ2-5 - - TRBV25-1 CASGESGETQYF TGTGCCAGCGGCGAGTCGGGGGAGACCCAGTACTTC
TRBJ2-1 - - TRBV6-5 CASSYSGGSDIYNEQFF TGTGCCAGCAGTTACTCTGGTGGCAGCGACATATACAATGAGCAGTTCTTC
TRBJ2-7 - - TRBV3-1 CASSQDMSYEQYF TGTGCCAGCAGCCAAGATATGAGTTACGAGCAGTACTTC
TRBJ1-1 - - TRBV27 CASSKFDGRGTEAFF TGTGCCAGCAGTAAATTTGACGGCCGGGGGACTGAAGCTTTCTTT
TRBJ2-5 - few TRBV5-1 CASSLTEETQYF TGCGCCAGCAGCTTAACTGAAGAGACCCAGTACTTC
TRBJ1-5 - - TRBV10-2 CATRDRTHQPQHF TGCGCCACCCGGGACCGGACCCATCAGCCCCAGCATTTT
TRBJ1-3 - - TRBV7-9 CASSHRQASGNTIYF TGTGCCAGCAGCCATAGACAGGCCTCTGGAAACACCATATATTTT
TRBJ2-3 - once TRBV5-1 CASSVLAATDTQYF TGCGCCAGCAGCGTCCTAGCAGCCACAGATACGCAGTATTTT
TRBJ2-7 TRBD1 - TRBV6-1 CASSRDRIFLEQYF TGTGCCAGCAGTCGGGACAGAATATTCCTCGAGCAGTACTTC
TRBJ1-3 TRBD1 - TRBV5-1 CASSYLPGTVSGNTIYF TGCGCCAGCAGCTACTTACCCGGGACAGTCTCTGGAAACACCATATATTTT
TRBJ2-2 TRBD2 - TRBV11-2 CASSTYGGSNTGELFF TGTGCCAGCAGCACTTACGGGGGGTCGAACACCGGGGAGCTGTTTTTT